The rows below give T cell receptor beta chains drawn from one sample of a study of lymphopenia after photon versus proton radiotherapy. The assay was immunoSEQ multiplex PCR, and TCRdb's table has in-frame clones only and misses some. Among around 150,000 clones listed, about 85% were seen once. Sequences were derived from peripheral blood, sampled from a patient treated with photon-based radiotherapy. These TCRs come from a man aged 50-60 years with gastric cancer. CDR3s include the opening cysteine and the closing phenylalanine or tryptophan. A D gene is named only where the DNA matches it firmly. Clone size, where shown, is once, few, many, or a class for clones that have expanded.

.	TRBV10-3	TRBJ2-1	.	CAISEAGTYNEQFF	TGTGCCATCAGTGAGGCGGGCACCTACAATGAGCAGTTCTTC
TRBD2	TRBV15	TRBJ2-5	.	CATEPGLAGVGQETQYF	TGTGCCACCGAGCCCGGACTAGCGGGAGTAGGCCAAGAGACCCAGTACTTC
.	TRBV29-1	TRBJ2-1	.	CSAARGGNYNEQFF	TGCAGCGCCGCCCGCGGCGGGAACTACAATGAGCAGTTCTTC
.	TRBV27	TRBJ2-1	.	CASSDTGNEQFF	TGTGCCAGCAGCGATACAGGGAATGAGCAGTTCTTC
TRBD1	TRBV6-5	TRBJ1-5	.	CASSSGQGSNQPQHF	TGTGCCAGCAGTTCCGGACAGGGTAGCAATCAGCCCCAGCATTTT
.	TRBV13	TRBJ2-2	.	CASSRSRGSSGELFF	TGTGCCAGCAGCCGGTCCAGGGGCTCGAGCGGGGAGCTGTTTTTT
.	TRBV29-1	TRBJ2-2	.	CSVKPGPMNTGELFF	TGCAGCGTAAAACCGGGACCTATGAACACCGGGGAGCTGTTTTTT
TRBD2	TRBV29-1	TRBJ2-1	.	CSVARTSGNNEQFF	TGCAGCGTTGCTAGGACTAGCGGTAACAATGAGCAGTTCTTC
.	TRBV28	TRBJ1-2	few	CASSMGAFYGYTF	TGTGCCAGCAGTATGGGGGCCTTCTATGGCTACACCTTC
.	TRBV27	TRBJ1-5	few	CASSPRGGSNQPQHF	TGTGCCAGCAGTCCTCGGGGAGGGTCCAATCAGCCCCAGCATTTT
.	TRBV25-1	TRBJ2-5	.	CASSRLETQYF	TGTGCCAGCAGTCGGCTGGAGACCCAGTACTTC
.	TRBV30	TRBJ2-1	.	CAWSGNTEQFF	TGTGCCTGGAGTGGTAACACCGAGCAGTTCTTC
TRBD2	TRBV9	TRBJ2-5	.	CASSVWASGWETQYF	TGTGCCAGCAGCGTTTGGGCTAGCGGATGGGAGACCCAGTACTTC
.	TRBV4-1	TRBJ1-5	.	CASSQQGRDQPQHF	TGCGCCAGCAGCCAGCAGGGGAGAGATCAGCCCCAGCATTTT
TRBD1	TRBV5-6	TRBJ1-6	.	CASSPGQGSSPLHF	TGTGCCAGCAGCCCCGGACAGGGAAGTTCACCCCTCCACTTT
.	TRBV30	TRBJ2-5	.	CAFSQGRETQYF	TGTGCCTTCTCACAGGGTCGGGAGACCCAGTACTTC
.	TRBV19	TRBJ1-2	.	CASRIGLLKTDNYGYTF	TGTGCCAGTAGGATTGGACTACTAAAGACGGATAACTATGGCTACACCTTC
.	TRBV5-5	TRBJ1-5	once	CASSPRAGAPQPQHF	TGTGCCAGCAGCCCAAGGGCAGGGGCGCCTCAGCCCCAGCATTTT
.	TRBV12-5	TRBJ1-1	.	CASGLVTNEAFF	TGTGCTAGTGGTTTGGTAACAAATGAAGCTTTCTTT
.	TRBV7-9	TRBJ1-2	.	CASSFDNYGYTF	TGTGCCAGCAGCTTTGACAACTATGGCTACACCTTC
TRBD1	TRBV19	TRBJ2-3	.	CASSATGGTDTQYF	TGTGCCAGTAGTGCTACAGGGGGCACAGATACGCAGTATTTT
.	TRBV19	TRBJ1-4	.	CASSITAPTGEKLFF	TGTGCCAGTAGTATCACCGCCCCGACGGGTGAAAAACTGTTTTTT
.	TRBV18	TRBJ2-7	.	CASSPPMYGGMNEQYF	TGTGCCAGCTCACCGCCGATGTACGGAGGGATGAACGAGCAGTACTTC
TRBD2	TRBV5-1	TRBJ2-1	.	CASSPGTSGQQFF	TGCGCCAGCAGCCCCGGGACTAGCGGGCAACAGTTCTTC